The next 14 T cell receptor beta chains were all read from a single sample in a study of PD-1 blockade in classical Hodgkin lymphoma. Sequencing used immunoSEQ multiplex PCR; TCRdb keeps in-frame clones, though not all of them. The sample records under 20,000 clones, over 60% being singletons. Sample time point: cycle 4 day 1 (C4D1), after less than seven weeks of nivolumab. Every patient relapsed after autologous stem cell transplantation, and brentuximab vedotin exposure varied. The sequencing here drew on peripheral blood mononuclear cells (PBMCs), taken before the fourth cycle of nivolumab. These receptors were collected from a human donor with classical Hodgkin lymphoma.

This chain connects TRBV30 to TRBJ2-7; 7 bases are a match to TRBD1. This CDR3 has 12 residues. Germline V CDR1 and CDR2: GTSNPN, SVGIG (reference sequence). V was clipped by 7 bases and J by 1 base; unmatched bases: 4. This CDR3 reads CAYRQGSYEQYF. Written as DNA, the CDR3 is TGTGCCTACAGACAGGGATCCTACGAGCAGTACTTC.

V usage is TRBV6-5 and J usage is TRBJ2-1; unclear D gene. The V and J ends lost 2 bases and 2 bases respectively, with 4 bases between them. The CDR3 is 13 amino acids. From germline, CDR1 is MNHEY and CDR2 SVGAGI. The CDR3: CASSYDTYNEQFF. The CDR3 nucleotides read TGTGCCAGCAGTTACGACACCTACAATGAGCAGTTCTTC.

The chain has TRBV7-9 and TRBJ2-2, with D possibly being TRBD1 (5 bases). CDR1 is SEHNR and CDR2 is FQNEAQ in the germline V gene (reference sequence). This CDR3 comprises 13 residues. Trimming took 5 bases from V and 7 from J, leaving 11 bases between them. The CDR3 DNA reads as TGTGCCAGCAGCGAACAGGCGATCGGGGAGCTGTTTTTT. Its translation: CASSEQAIGELFF.

J is TRBJ1-1 and V is TRBV29-1, with TRBD1 as a possible D gene (5 bases). Between the trimmed V and J ends, which lost 7 bases and 0 bases, there was a span of 9 bases. Germline V lookup: CDR1 SQVTM, CDR2 ANQGSEA. The CDR3 extends over 12 amino acids. The DNA of the CDR3 is TGCAGCGCTGACAGATTGAACACTGAAGCTTTCTTT. Translation: CSADRLNTEAFF.

Written as DNA, the CDR3 is TGTGCCAGCTGCCCAGGTGGGAATACAGATACGCAGTATTTT. Translating it yields CASCPGGNTDTQYF. The V call is TRBV11-3, the J call TRBJ2-3; D remains ambiguous. This CDR3 region has 14 residues. V lost 8 bases to trimming and J lost 3 bases, with 15 bases between them. Germline CDR1 and CDR2: SGHNT and YENEEA.

The chain joins TRBV19 to TRBJ1-2; 9 positions agree with TRBD1. CDR3 length: 14 amino acids. The V gene end was trimmed by 4 bases and the J gene end by 4 bases; junction bases not matched to a gene: 4. CDR1 and CDR2 from the germline V gene are LNHDA and SQIVND (reference sequence). In DNA form, the CDR3 reads TGTGCCAGTAGTAGGGGACAGGGCGGCTATGGCTACACCTTC. Protein product: CASSRGQGGYGYTF. The whole variable domain, remainder taken from reference TRBV19 and TRBJ1-2, is DGGITQSPKYLFRKEGQNVTLSCEQNLNHDAMYWYRQDPGQGLRLIYYSQIVNDFQKGDIAEGYSVSREKKESFPLTVTSAQKNPTAFYLCASSRGQGGYGYTFGSGTRLTVV.

This sequence joins TRBV19 and TRBJ1-3; D perhaps matches TRBD1 (5 bases). This CDR3 spans 14 amino acids. V dropped 8 bases and J dropped 3 bases, with 14 bases sitting between them. Germline-derived CDR1 and CDR2 are LNHDA and SQIVND (reference sequence). CDR3 sequence (DNA): TGTGCCAGTGGGATTGGACAACTTGGAAACACCATATATTTT. Amino acids: CASGIGQLGNTIYF.

This clone came up a few times. The rearrangement links TRBV29-1 to TRBJ2-1, with D possibly matching TRBD1 (5 bases). Trimming removed 3 bases from V and 8 bases from J, with 8 bases in between. CDR3 size: 11 residues. CDR1 and CDR2 (germline): SQVTM, ANQGSEA. The CDR3 DNA is TGCAGCGTTGATAAAGGGGATGAGCAGTTCTTC. Its translation: CSVDKGDEQFF.

This clone came up once. V usage is TRBV14 and J usage is TRBJ2-1; D ambiguous. V lost 0 bases and J 9 bases, leaving 9 bases between the germline ends. Germline V gene sequence: CDR1 SGHDN, CDR2 FVKESK. CDR3 length equals 13 residues. CDR3 DNA sequence: TGTGCCAGCAGCCAAGATTTATACGGTGAGCAGTTCTTC. This gives the protein CASSQDLYGEQFF.

The rearrangement joins TRBV19 to TRBJ1-2; D call uncertain. V shed 4 bases and J shed 3 bases, with 12 bases lying between them. This CDR3 spans 14 amino acids. Germline values: CDR1 LNHDA, CDR2 SQIVND (reference sequence). The CDR3 loop reads CASSKTSYDYGYTF. The CDR3 nucleotides are TGTGCCAGTAGTAAGACAAGCTATGACTATGGCTACACCTTC.

This chain links TRBV11-2 with TRBJ1-2; 8 bases agree with TRBD1. Germline V gene lookup returns CDR1 SGHAT and CDR2 FQNNGV. There are 15 residues in the CDR3. Trimming removed 1 base from V and 3 bases from J; junction bases left unmatched: 4. The DNA for the CDR3 is TGTGCCAGCAGCTTAGTTCAGGGGGCGTACTATGGCTACACCTTC. Amino acid sequence: CASSLVQGAYYGYTF.

The chain uses TRBV7-1 and TRBJ2-2, with D possibly being TRBD1 (6 bases). TRBV7-1 is classed as an ORF, of uncertain function. Trimming left V 4 bases short and J 3 bases short, with 9 bases between. This CDR3 region has 14 residues. The CDR3 DNA is TGTGCCAGCAGCTTGGACAGCTACACCGGGGAGCTGTTTTTT. Amino acid sequence: CASSLDSYTGELFF.

The chain combines TRBV21-1 with TRBJ1-2. TRBV21-1 is flagged as a pseudogene. This CDR3 contains 14 residues. DNA of the CDR3: TGTGCCAGCAGCAAAGCAACGAACGACTATGGCTACACCTTC. Translated, it gives CASSKATNDYGYTF.

The V call is TRBV27, the J call TRBJ1-2, with D possibly matching TRBD1 (6 bases). Germline CDR1 MNHEY, CDR2 SMNVEV (reference sequence). The CDR3 contains 15 residues. Trimming took 4 bases from V and 8 from J, leaving 20 bases between them. The CDR3 region has the DNA TGTGCCAGCAGTTACACAATGGGGGCCTATGGAGGCTACACCTTC. Its protein is CASSYTMGAYGGYTF.